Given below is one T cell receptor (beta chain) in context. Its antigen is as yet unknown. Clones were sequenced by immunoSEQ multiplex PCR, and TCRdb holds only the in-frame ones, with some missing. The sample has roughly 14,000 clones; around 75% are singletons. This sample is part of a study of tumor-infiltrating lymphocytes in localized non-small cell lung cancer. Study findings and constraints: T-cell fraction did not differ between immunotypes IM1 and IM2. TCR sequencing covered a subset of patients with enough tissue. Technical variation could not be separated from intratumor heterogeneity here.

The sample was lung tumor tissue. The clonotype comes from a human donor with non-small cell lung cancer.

DNA of the CDR3: TGTGCCAGCAGCCGGGGGGCAGGCTACTCCTACGAGCAGTACTTC. It translates to CASSRGAGYSYEQYF. V is TRBV4-2 and J is TRBJ2-7; D tentatively fits TRBD1 or TRBD2 (6 bases each). Trimming left V 4 bases short and J 0 bases short, with 13 bases between. This CDR3 has 15 amino acids. CDR1 and CDR2 from the germline V gene are LGHNA and YNFKEQ.